Included here is one T cell receptor (beta chain) sequence, with context. This CDR3 contains 14 residues. Germline CDR1 is SGHTA and CDR2 is FQGNSA. J lost 11 bases, V lost 5 bases, and 10 bases had no gene match. As handled by the study authors: How many nucleated cells were present was estimated from reference gene primer amplification. Libraries were prepared by immunoSEQ multiplex PCR; TCRdb keeps only in-frame clonotypes and omits some of them. That table furnishes V, J and clone size, whereas the DNA furnished D and trimming. The sample records under 85,000 clones, 90% being singletons. This specimen belongs to a study of blood T cell repertoires in COVID-19. Study-level background: Acute-phase and convalescent COVID-19 samples originated in the United States, Italy and Spain.

The sequence was collected from a man over 45 with acute or convalescent COVID-19. Sequencing input: peripheral blood. The chain employs TRBV7-2 and TRBJ2-7; 12 nucleotides line up with TRBD2. The CDR3 reads CASSRGSSGREKYF. The CDR3 DNA sequence: TGTGCCAGCAGCCGGGGATCTAGCGGGAGGGAAAAGTACTTC.